Sequencing of this T cell receptor beta chain was carried out in a study of CD8+ T cells in alopecia areata. As for the study in general: Each day, treated patients took oral tofacitinib twice, at 5 to 10 mg per dose. Dosing spanned 6 to 18 months on tofacitinib, then 6 months off drug.

Study-wide points: In patients, TCRs were shared less clearly than in mice, and HLA may possibly be involved.

Germline loops: CDR1 SGHTA, CDR2 FQGTGA. The V end lost 6 bases, the J end lost 6 bases, and 8 bases lay between the germline ends. CDR3 size: 12 residues. Reverse transcription of extracted RNA yielded cDNA, which provided the sequencing template. The method was immunoSEQ multiplex PCR; TCRdb's version includes in-frame clones alone and lacks a portion of them. The sample lists some 5,400 clones; about 65% were seen once. In the case of this clone: Its cognate antigen is unknown.

The treatment denotes: oral pan-JAK inhibitor, 5-10 mg twice daily. Researchers took lesional scalp punch biopsies and peripheral blood from people who were alopecia areata patients. The receptor comes from a human donor with alopecia areata. The input for sequencing was skin, taken at week 24, from a patient treated with tofacitinib. The chain carries TRBV7-3 and TRBJ2-2; D not resolved. CDR3 coding DNA: TGTGCCAGCAGTCCACCATCCGGGGAGCTGTTTTTT. As protein: CASSPPSGELFF.